A single sample gave rise to the 24 T cell receptor beta chains below, sequenced in a study of blood T cell repertoires in COVID-19. Assay: immunoSEQ multiplex PCR; the TCRdb copy retains only in-frame clones and omits some. The data contain around 120,000 clones, 70% to 85% of them singletons. Sequences were obtained from peripheral blood. These receptors originate from a man between 50 and 59 years old with acute or convalescent COVID-19.

The J gene is TRBJ2-3, the V gene TRBV5-6; 12 bases agree with TRBD2. Per the germline V gene, CDR1 is SGHDT and CDR2 is YYEEEE. Trimming took 4 bases from V and 3 from J; bases not matched to a gene: 9. CDR3 size: 17 residues. In nucleotides, the CDR3 is TGTGCCAGCAGCAAACGACTAGCGGGAGATCAGACAGATACGCAGTATTTT. As protein: CASSKRLAGDQTDTQYF. The full variable domain, in which reference TRBV5-6 and TRBJ2-3 provide the parts outside the CDR3, is DAGVTQSPTHLIKTRGQQVTLRCSPKSGHDTVSWYQQALGQGPQFIFQYYEEEERQRGNFPDRFSGHQFPNYSSELNVNALLLGDSALYLCASSKRLAGDQTDTQYFGPGTRLTVL.

J is TRBJ2-5 and V is TRBV3-1 (or the pseudogene TRBV3-2); D might be TRBD2 (5 bases). The V end was cut by 8 bases, the J end by 5 bases, with 12 bases between. The CDR3 consists of 12 residues. From germline, CDR1 is LGHDT and CDR2 YNNKEL (reference sequence). CDR3 nucleotide sequence: TGTGCCAGCGAAAGGTCGGGGGAGACCCAGTACTTC. It translates to CASERSGETQYF.

This clone was counted once. The chain joins TRBV21-1 to TRBJ2-1; the table's D call of TRBD2 was not tested on the DNA. TRBV21-1 is a pseudogene. The CDR3 is 19 amino acids. The CDR3 DNA is TGTGCCAGCAGCAAAAAACCCAGGACTAGCGGGGGGACTTACAATGAGCAGTTCTTC. This encodes CASSKKPRTSGGTYNEQFF.

The chain recombines TRBV7-2 with TRBJ1-5, with 10 bases fitting TRBD1. The V segment lost 5 bases and the J segment 5 bases; nucleotides outside the gene matches: 6. Germline V CDR1 and CDR2: SGHTA, FQGNSA. CDR3 length: 15 residues. In nucleotides, the CDR3 is TGTGCCAGCAGCCCGGACAGGGGGGAGCATCAGCCCCAGCATTTT. It is translated as CASSPDRGEHQPQHF. Full variable domain (rest looked up from reference TRBV7-2 and TRBJ1-5): GAGVSQSPSNKVTEKGKDVELRCDPISGHTALYWYRQSLGQGLEFLIYFQGNSAPDKSGLPSDRFSAERTGGSVSTLTIQRTQQEDSAVYLCASSPDRGEHQPQHFGDGTRLSIL.

The chain has TRBV11-2 and TRBJ1-5; 8 nucleotides agree with TRBD1. Germline loops: CDR1 SGHAT, CDR2 FQNNGV. CDR3 length: 14 residues. After removal of 5 bases from V and 1 base from J, the junction contained 1 base not matched to a gene. The chain's CDR3 is CASSDRGSNQPQHF. For the CDR3, the DNA is TGTGCCAGCAGCGACAGGGGAAGCAATCAGCCCCAGCATTTT.

V and J are TRBV28 and TRBJ2-7; 7 bases map to TRBD1. The junction had 3 bases not matched to a gene; V was cut back by 5 bases and J by 2 bases. This CDR3 region has 13 residues. Germline V lookup: CDR1 MDHEN, CDR2 SYDVKM. This chain's CDR3 is CASSGTEPYEQYF. CDR3 bases: TGTGCCAGCAGTGGGACAGAGCCCTACGAGCAGTACTTC.

CDR3 bases: TGTGCCAGCAGCCAACTCCGAGGCACAGATACGCAGTATTTT. It yields the protein CASSQLRGTDTQYF. The V and J genes are TRBV3-1 (or the pseudogene TRBV3-2) and TRBJ2-3; no definite D call. The CDR3 runs to 14 residues. V was clipped by 2 bases and J by 1 base, with 7 bases between them. Germline V CDR1 and CDR2: LGHDT, YNNKEL (reference sequence).

The chain combines TRBV7-3 with TRBJ1-1; perhaps TRBD1 as D (5 bases). Trimming removed 5 bases at V and 1 base at J, with 8 bases between. The germline V gene has CDR1 SGHTA and CDR2 FQGTGA. This CDR3 region has 13 residues. The CDR3 is CASSVQGNTEAFF. The CDR3 DNA reads TGTGCCAGCAGCGTTCAGGGGAACACTGAAGCTTTCTTT.

This clone was found once. V usage is TRBV12-3 or TRBV12-4 and J usage is TRBJ2-1; TRBD1 aligns across 7 bases. This CDR3 contains 13 residues. With 6 bases clipped from V and 3 bases from J, the junction kept 2 bases outside the gene matches. The CDR3 protein is CASSDRVYNEQFF. DNA of the CDR3: TGTGCCAGCAGCGACAGGGTCTACAATGAGCAGTTCTTC.

V gene TRBV6-5 combines with J gene TRBJ1-5; D perhaps matches TRBD1 (5 bases). This CDR3 region has 13 residues. Trimming took off 7 bases at V and 9 bases at J, with 16 bases between the two ends. Per germline, CDR1 MNHEY and CDR2 SVGAGI. DNA for the CDR3: TGTGCCAGCAAGGCGGAGGGGTCGCGGCCCCAGCATTTT. This encodes CASKAEGSRPQHF.

The chain combines TRBV10-3 with TRBJ1-2; TRBD1 matches 9 bases. The CDR3 sequence is 17 residues long. Germline V gene data show CDR1 as ENHRY and CDR2 as SYGVKD. The junction had 10 bases not matched to a gene; V was cut back by 3 bases and J by 2 bases. The CDR3 sequence: CAISDPGGGQGNYGYTF. CDR3 coding DNA: TGTGCCATCAGTGACCCTGGAGGGGGACAGGGCAACTATGGCTACACCTTC.

V gene TRBV12-5 combines with J gene TRBJ2-7; D gene unclear. The CDR3 contains 14 residues. Germline V gives CDR1 LGHNT, CDR2 FRNRAP. Trimming removed 2 bases from V and 2 bases from J, with 10 bases in between. The CDR3 loop is CASGLTGAPYEQYF. CDR3 DNA sequence: TGTGCTAGTGGTTTGACCGGTGCCCCCTACGAGCAGTACTTC.

CDR3 DNA sequence: TGTGCCAGCAGTGATTCAGAACAGGGAAGCGGCTACACCTTC. Its translation: CASSDSEQGSGYTF. The chain has TRBV2 and TRBJ1-2; a possible D gene is TRBD1 (6 bases). CDR3 size: 14 residues. Germline CDR1 and CDR2: SNHLY and FYNNEI. Deletions cut 3 bases from V and 8 bases from J, with 16 bases between.

The chain links TRBV2 to TRBJ2-1; TRBD2 aligns across 11 bases. CDR3 length: 20 residues. Looked up from germline, CDR1 is SNHLY and CDR2 is FYNNEI. Trimming at V came to 4 bases and at J to 5 bases, leaving 19 bases not matched to a gene. CDR3 sequence (DNA): TGTGCCAGCAGTGTATGGGGCGGACTAGCGGGCGTCGGTGATCACAATGAGCAGTTCTTC. Protein: CASSVWGGLAGVGDHNEQFF.

The chain links TRBV30 to TRBJ2-1; D is uncertain. V was pared by 2 bases and J by 13 bases, with 12 bases between. Germline CDR1 and CDR2: GTSNPN and SVGIG (reference sequence). The CDR3 has 11 amino acids. For the CDR3, the DNA is TGTGCCTGGAGTCCTCAGGAAGAACAGTTCTTC. The encoded protein is CAWSPQEEQFF.

This chain uses TRBV28 with TRBJ2-5; 8 bases match TRBD1. The germline V gene has CDR1 MDHEN and CDR2 SYDVKM. There are 15 residues in the CDR3. The ends lost 6 bases at V and 5 bases at J; junction bases unmatched: 11. The CDR3 protein is CASSPSRRGHETQYF. CDR3 nucleotides: TGTGCCAGCAGCCCCTCCCGCAGGGGGCACGAGACCCAGTACTTC. Supplemented by reference TRBV28 and TRBJ2-5, the full variable domain reads DVKVTQSSRYLVKRTGEKVFLECVQDMDHENMFWYRQDPGLGLRLIYFSYDVKMKEKGDIPEGYSVSREKKERFSLILESASTNQTSMYLCASSPSRRGHETQYFGPGTRLLVL.

The chain uses TRBV4-1 and TRBJ2-1, with TRBD2 matching over 13 bases. The CDR3 totals 19 residues. J was trimmed by 6 bases and V by 4 bases; bases with no gene match: 15. The germline gives CDR1 MGHRA, CDR2 YSYEKL. In DNA form, the CDR3 reads TGCGCCAGCAGCCGAATAGCGACCGTACTAGCGGGGGGGCTCAATGAGCAGTTCTTC. Translation gives CASSRIATVLAGGLNEQFF.

In this sample, this clone turned up a few times. V and J are TRBV19 and TRBJ2-2; 12 bases are shared with TRBD1. Germline assignment: CDR1 LNHDA and CDR2 SQIVND (reference sequence). Trimming removed 8 bases from V and 5 bases from J; junction bases left unmatched: 12. CDR3 length equals 17 residues. CDR3 protein: CASGKGTGGADTGELFF. The CDR3 nucleotides are TGTGCCAGTGGCAAGGGGACAGGGGGCGCTGATACCGGGGAGCTGTTTTTT.

CDR3 sequence reads: CASSLGLTQETQYF. DNA of the CDR3: TGTGCCAGCAGCTTGGGGCTCACCCAAGAGACCCAGTACTTC. The V and J genes are TRBV5-6 and TRBJ2-5, with D unresolved. The V end was cut by 0 bases, the J end by 1 base, with 7 bases between. Germline V gives CDR1 SGHDT, CDR2 YYEEEE. The CDR3 extends over 14 amino acids.

The chain couples TRBV19 to TRBJ2-1; the D gene is possibly TRBD1 (5 bases). The CDR3 is 17 amino acids. Germline CDR1 is LNHDA and CDR2 is SQIVND (reference sequence). The V end was cut by 3 bases, the J end by 7 bases, with 22 bases between. The CDR3 bases are TGTGCCAGTAGTATTGGGGCAAGGGGCCCCAACAGGAATGAGCAGTTCTTC. Its translation is CASSIGARGPNRNEQFF.

The V call is TRBV28, the J call TRBJ2-2, with 8 nucleotides matching TRBD2. J lost 1 base, V lost 6 bases, and 16 bases had no gene match. The CDR3 runs 19 residues. Germline-derived CDR1 and CDR2 are MDHEN and SYDVKM. The CDR3 DNA sequence: TGTGCCAGCAGCCCAATCCTACTCTCAAGCGGGGGGAACACCGGGGAGCTGTTTTTT. Amino acids: CASSPILLSSGGNTGELFF.

The genes are TRBV3-1 (or the pseudogene TRBV3-2) and TRBJ2-3; 9 bases agree with TRBD1. The CDR3 spans 16 residues. The ends lost 4 bases at V and 2 bases at J; junction bases unmatched: 7. Germline CDR1 reads LGHDT; CDR2 reads YNNKEL (reference sequence). CDR3 DNA sequence: TGTGCCAGCAGCCCAGAAGGACAGGGGACCACAGATACGCAGTATTTT. Its protein product is CASSPEGQGTTDTQYF.

This chain links TRBV7-9 with TRBJ1-1, with TRBD1 as a possible D gene (5 bases). V shed 1 base and J shed 4 bases, with 10 bases lying between them. Germline CDR1 is SEHNR and CDR2 is FQNEAQ (reference sequence). The CDR3 totals 14 residues. The CDR3 bases are TGTGCCAGCAGCTTAGGGGAGGGGAGCACTGAAGCTTTCTTT. Its translation is CASSLGEGSTEAFF. The whole variable domain, filled in from reference TRBV7-9 and TRBJ1-1, reads DTGVSQNPRHKITKRGQNVTFRCDPISEHNRLYWYRQTLGQGPEFLTYFQNEAQLEKSRLLSDRFSAERPKGSFSTLEIQRTEQGDSAMYLCASSLGEGSTEAFFGQGTRLTVV.

The chain is built from TRBV29-1 and TRBJ2-7, with D perhaps TRBD1 (6 bases). The V gene's germline CDR1 is SQVTM and CDR2 ANQGSEA. Deletions cut 7 bases from V and 3 bases from J, with 13 bases between. The CDR3 has 12 residues. The CDR3 bases are TGCAGCGGCCGGGACACATTCTACGAGCAGTACTTC. Translating it yields CSGRDTFYEQYF.